These T cell receptor beta chains were read from a single sample in a study of shared clonotypes between healthy human individuals. Repertoires were generated with immunoSEQ multiplex PCR, while TCRdb's copy carries only in-frame clones and drops some. The repertoire includes more than 2 million clones, approximately 95% of them detected once, and more than 0.1% sits in the top ten. Sample: naive CD4+ T cells sorted from blood. The receptors come from a man aged 18 to 30 in good health. Both conserved end residues are part of each CDR3. D genes are given only for firm matches. Part of the rows lack a size; the others show once, few, many or a class for expanded clones.

TRBJ1-1 TRBV7-2 NA NA CASSLGTGLNTEAFF TGTGCCAGCAGCTTAGGGACGGGTTTGAACACTGAAGCTTTCTTT
TRBJ1-1 TRBV6-5 NA TRBD1 CASSYPDRGDTEAFF TGTGCCAGCAGTTATCCAGACAGGGGGGACACTGAAGCTTTCTTT
TRBJ1-1 TRBV7-9 NA TRBD1 CASSGLGTGHTEAFF TGTGCCAGCTCTGGTTTAGGGACAGGGCACACTGAAGCTTTCTTT
TRBJ1-6 TRBV18 once TRBD1 CASSPRQGGRDSPLHF TGTGCCAGCTCACCCAGACAGGGAGGACGGGATTCACCCCTCCACTTT
TRBJ2-7 TRBV7-2 NA NA CASSLEAGIYEQYF TGTGCCAGCAGCTTAGAGGCGGGGATCTACGAGCAGTACTTC
TRBJ2-7 TRBV6-5 NA NA CASMDLDSYEQYF TGTGCCAGCATGGACTTGGACTCCTACGAGCAGTACTTC
TRBJ1-6 TRBV7-2 NA TRBD1 CASSLAGQENSPLHF TGTGCCAGCAGCTTAGCGGGACAGGAGAATTCACCCCTCCACTTT
TRBJ2-7 TRBV13 NA TRBD2 CASSSRQGRLAGSYEQYF TGTGCCAGCAGCTCTAGACAGGGGCGACTAGCGGGGTCTTACGAGCAGTACTTC
TRBJ2-7 TRBV5-1 NA NA CASSFSRVGYEQYF TGCGCCAGCAGCTTTTCCAGGGTGGGGTACGAGCAGTACTTC
TRBJ1-1 TRBV2 NA NA CASGTGNTEAFF TGTGCCAGCGGGACCGGGAACACTGAAGCTTTCTTT
TRBJ2-2 TRBV5-1 NA TRBD2 CASSPGLAGNTGELFF TGCGCCAGCAGCCCGGGACTAGCTGGGAACACCGGGGAGCTGTTTTTT
TRBJ2-5 TRBV6-5 NA NA CASSLTNGETQYF TGTGCCAGCAGCTTGACCAATGGGGAGACCCAGTACTTC
TRBJ2-2 TRBV7-9 NA TRBD1 CASSKGTVNTGELFF TGTGCCAGCAGCAAAGGGACAGTCAACACCGGGGAGCTGTTTTTT
TRBJ2-5 TRBV4-1 NA TRBD2 CASSPERGHQETQYF TGCGCCAGCAGCCCCGAGCGGGGCCACCAAGAGACCCAGTACTTC
TRBJ1-5 TRBV28 NA NA CASSLRPGINPQHF TGTGCCAGCAGTTTACGTCCGGGTATCAACCCCCAGCATTTT
TRBJ1-2 TRBV5-4 NA NA CASSFAGSPYGYTF TGTGCCAGCAGCTTTGCAGGCTCTCCCTATGGCTACACCTTC
TRBJ2-3 TRBV6-1 few NA CASSEQSPHTLDTQYF TGTGCCAGCAGTGAACAGTCTCCCCATACGTTAGATACGCAGTATTTT
TRBJ2-7 TRBV6-5 NA TRBD1 CASKEQGASYEQYF TGTGCCAGCAAGGAACAGGGGGCTTCCTACGAGCAGTACTTC
TRBJ2-3 TRBV18 NA NA CASSPPVTEGDTQYF TGTGCCAGCTCACCACCAGTGACAGAAGGAGATACGCAGTATTTT
TRBJ2-7 TRBV7-2 once TRBD2 CASSSSSGSSYEQYF TGTGCCAGCAGCTCGTCTAGCGGGAGCTCCTACGAGCAGTACTTC
TRBJ2-2 TRBV5-1 NA NA CASSLVEITGELFF TGCGCCAGCAGCTTGGTGGAAATAACCGGGGAGCTGTTTTTT
TRBJ1-5 TRBV19 NA NA CASSIEQVGGQPQHF TGTGCCAGTAGTATAGAACAGGTCGGGGGCCAGCCCCAGCATTTT
TRBJ2-3 TRBV18 NA NA CASSLGLSTDTQYF TGTGCCAGCTCACTGGGACTCAGCACAGATACGCAGTATTTT
TRBJ2-1 TRBV10-3 once TRBD2 CAISEWTSAYNEQFF TGTGCCATCAGTGAGTGGACTAGCGCTTACAATGAGCAGTTCTTC
TRBJ2-2 TRBV6-5 NA NA CASSPLNTGELFF TGTGCCAGCAGCCCTTTGAACACCGGGGAGCTGTTTTTT
TRBJ1-1 TRBV5-4 NA TRBD1 CASSHRGQGGTEAFF TGTGCCAGCAGCCACAGGGGGCAAGGGGGCACTGAAGCTTTCTTT
TRBJ1-2 TRBV29-1 NA NA CSVGTGGGYTF TGCAGCGTTGGCACCGGGGGCGGCTACACCTTC
TRBJ1-1 TRBV20-1 NA NA CSASSNTEAFF TGCAGTGCTAGTTCGAACACTGAAGCTTTCTTT
TRBJ1-2 TRBV27 NA NA CASSLSGRGDYGYTF TGTGCCAGCAGTTTATCGGGGCGGGGGGACTATGGCTACACCTTC
TRBJ1-3 TRBV5-1 NA NA CASSLAGVSGNTIYF TGCGCCAGCAGCCTGGCTGGTGTCTCTGGAAACACCATATATTTT
TRBJ2-7 TRBV2 NA NA CASSVRTVSYEQYF TGTGCCAGCAGTGTCAGGACTGTGTCCTACGAGCAGTACTTC
TRBJ2-3 TRBV19 NA NA CASSIDAGTDTQYF TGTGCCAGTAGTATCGACGCGGGCACAGATACGCAGTATTTT
TRBJ2-7 TRBV6-1 once NA CASSLYEQYF TGTGCCAGCAGCTTATACGAGCAGTACTTC
TRBJ2-7 TRBV4-3 once NA CASSQDFRGSYEQYF TGCGCCAGCAGCCAAGATTTCCGGGGTTCGTACGAGCAGTACTTC
TRBJ1-2 TRBV4-1 NA NA CASSQVQIMGYGYTF TGCGCCAGCAGCCAAGTCCAAATCATGGGTTACGGCTACACCTTC
TRBJ2-1 TRBV2 NA NA CASSELGSYNEQFF TGTGCCAGCAGTGAATTAGGTTCCTACAATGAGCAGTTCTTC
TRBJ2-7 TRBV4-1 few NA CASSPTTIYEQYF TGCGCCAGCAGCCCGACTACCATCTACGAGCAGTACTTC
TRBJ2-1 TRBV10-3 NA NA CAISESIGMTVYNEQFF TGTGCCATCAGTGAGTCGATCGGGATGACGGTTTACAATGAGCAGTTCTTC
TRBJ1-6 TRBV9 NA NA CASRAPGAEGSPLHF TGTGCCAGCAGGGCCCCAGGGGCAGAAGGTTCACCCCTCCACTTT
TRBJ2-6 TRBV11-2 NA NA CASSLVVGSGANVLTF TGTGCCAGCAGCTTAGTCGTCGGCTCTGGGGCCAACGTCCTGACTTTC
TRBJ2-3 TRBV4-3 NA NA CASSHNNEADTQYF TGCGCCAGCAGCCACAACAATGAGGCAGATACGCAGTATTTT
TRBJ1-6 TRBV7-9 NA TRBD1 CASSLAQGLGSYNSPLHF TGTGCCAGCAGCTTAGCACAGGGGCTGGGCTCCTATAATTCACCCCTCCACTTT
TRBJ2-2 TRBV9 once TRBD2 CASSATSGGANTGELFF TGTGCCAGCAGCGCGACTAGCGGGGGGGCTAACACCGGGGAGCTGTTTTTT
TRBJ2-5 TRBV6-6 NA TRBD2 CASSYRLAEETQYF TGTGCCAGCAGTTACCGGCTAGCGGAAGAGACCCAGTACTTC
TRBJ1-1 TRBV5-4 NA TRBD1 CASSLGTGAMNTEAFF TGTGCCAGCAGCTTGGGGACAGGGGCCATGAACACTGAAGCTTTCTTT
TRBJ2-7 TRBV30 NA NA CAWTPTGKSYEQYF TGTGCCTGGACGCCGACAGGCAAGAGCTACGAGCAGTACTTC
TRBJ2-3 TRBV5-4 NA NA CASSLDGGGTDTQYF TGTGCCAGCAGCTTGGACGGCGGGGGCACAGATACGCAGTATTTT
TRBJ1-3 TRBV30 once NA CAWSVQDSLSGNTIYF TGTGCCTGGAGTGTACAGGACTCTCTCTCTGGAAACACCATATATTTT
TRBJ1-4 TRBV2 NA TRBD1 CASSQQGASEKLFF TGTGCCAGCAGTCAACAGGGGGCGAGTGAAAAACTGTTTTTT
TRBJ2-7 TRBV7-2 NA NA CASSLPTYEQYF TGTGCCAGCAGCTTACCAACCTACGAGCAGTACTTC
TRBJ1-5 TRBV7-8 few NA CASSSFRDSNQPQHF TGTGCCAGCAGCTCCTTTAGGGATAGCAATCAGCCCCAGCATTTT
TRBJ2-7 TRBV7-6 NA TRBD2 CASSLGTIGEQYF TGTGCCAGCAGCTTGGGGACTATCGGCGAGCAGTACTTC